The clone carrying this TCR beta chain was seen more than once but under ten times. The antigen remains unidentified. The data originate from a study of post-analysis software for immune sequencing data. Study overall: As for disease course, relapsing-remitting, secondary progressive and progressive-relapsing multiple sclerosis were all included.

Study-level results: Diversity measured as normalized Chao1 was significantly lower in multiple sclerosis patients than in controls. Roughly five TRBV segments were significantly more frequent in patients than in controls. TRBV5-6, TRBV5-1 and TRBV20-1 were among these segments.

The germline gives CDR1 ENHRY, CDR2 SYGVKD. V shed 3 bases and J shed 4 bases, with 18 bases lying between them. This CDR3 has 16 amino acids. cDNA libraries of TCR beta carried unique molecular identifiers. A population of 1 to 10 million T cells gave rise to roughly 0.5 million cDNA molecules. TCRdb re-derived calls from the PCR reads in MiXCR, one entry per CDR3 protein. The sample comprises about 540,000 distinct CDR3 sequences, 34% of which are singletons, and about 5.6% rests with the top ten. Sequenced: blood. The chain links TRBV10-3 to TRBJ1-2; weak D call: TRBD1 (5 bases). The TCR was taken from a girl under 18 with multiple sclerosis. The CDR3 spells CAISDAGRGAGYGYTF. The CDR3 nucleotides are TGTGCCATCAGTGACGCGGGGAGAGGGGCGGGCTATGGCTACACCTTC.